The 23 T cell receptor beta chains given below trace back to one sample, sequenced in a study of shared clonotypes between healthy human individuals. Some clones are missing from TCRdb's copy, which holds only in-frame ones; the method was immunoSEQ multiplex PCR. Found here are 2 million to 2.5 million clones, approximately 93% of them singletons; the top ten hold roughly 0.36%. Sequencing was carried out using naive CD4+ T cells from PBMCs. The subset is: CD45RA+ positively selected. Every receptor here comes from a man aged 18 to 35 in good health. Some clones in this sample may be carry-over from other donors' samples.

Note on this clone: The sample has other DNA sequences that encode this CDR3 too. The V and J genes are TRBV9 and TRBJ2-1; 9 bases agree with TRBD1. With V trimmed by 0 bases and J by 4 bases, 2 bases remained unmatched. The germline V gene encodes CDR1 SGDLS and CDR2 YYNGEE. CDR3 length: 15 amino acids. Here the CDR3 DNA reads TGTGCCAGCAGCGTAGACAGGGGGCTGTACAATGAGCAGTTCTTC. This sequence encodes CASSVDRGLYNEQFF. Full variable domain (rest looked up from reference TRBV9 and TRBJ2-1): DSGVTQTPKHLITATGQRVTLRCSPRSGDLSVYWYQQSLDQGLQFLIQYYNGEERAKGNILERFSAQQFPDLHSELNLSSLELGDSALYFCASSVDRGLYNEQFFGPGTRLTVL.

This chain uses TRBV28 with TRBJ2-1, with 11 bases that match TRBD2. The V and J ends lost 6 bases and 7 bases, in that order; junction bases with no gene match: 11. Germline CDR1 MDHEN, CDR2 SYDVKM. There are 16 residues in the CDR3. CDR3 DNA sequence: TGTGCCAGCAGCTCTAGCGGGAGGCCTGCATGGAATGAGCAGTTCTTC. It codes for CASSSSGRPAWNEQFF. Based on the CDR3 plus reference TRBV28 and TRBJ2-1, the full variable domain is DVKVTQSSRYLVKRTGEKVFLECVQDMDHENMFWYRQDPGLGLRLIYFSYDVKMKEKGDIPEGYSVSREKKERFSLILESASTNQTSMYLCASSSSGRPAWNEQFFGPGTRLTVL.

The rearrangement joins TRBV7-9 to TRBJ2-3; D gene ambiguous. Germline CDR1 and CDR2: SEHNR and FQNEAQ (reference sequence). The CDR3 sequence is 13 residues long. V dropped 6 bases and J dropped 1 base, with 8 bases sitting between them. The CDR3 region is CASSPTRTDTQYF. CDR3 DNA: TGTGCCAGCAGTCCCACGCGCACAGATACGCAGTATTTT. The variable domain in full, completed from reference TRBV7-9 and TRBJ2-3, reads DTGVSQNPRHKITKRGQNVTFRCDPISEHNRLYWYRQTLGQGPEFLTYFQNEAQLEKSRLLSDRFSAERPKGSFSTLEIQRTEQGDSAMYLCASSPTRTDTQYFGPGTRLTVL.

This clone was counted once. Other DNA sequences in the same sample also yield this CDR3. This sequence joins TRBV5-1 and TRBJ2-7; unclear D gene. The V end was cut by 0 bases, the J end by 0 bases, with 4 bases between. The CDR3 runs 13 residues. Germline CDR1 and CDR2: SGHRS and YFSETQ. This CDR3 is CASSLEGSYEQYF. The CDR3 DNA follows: TGCGCCAGCAGCTTGGAAGGCTCCTACGAGCAGTACTTC. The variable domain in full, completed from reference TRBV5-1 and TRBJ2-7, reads KAGVTQTPRYLIKTRGQQVTLSCSPISGHRSVSWYQQTPGQGLQFLFEYFSETQRNKGNFPGRFSGRQFSNSRSEMNVSTLELGDSALYLCASSLEGSYEQYFGPGTRLTVT.

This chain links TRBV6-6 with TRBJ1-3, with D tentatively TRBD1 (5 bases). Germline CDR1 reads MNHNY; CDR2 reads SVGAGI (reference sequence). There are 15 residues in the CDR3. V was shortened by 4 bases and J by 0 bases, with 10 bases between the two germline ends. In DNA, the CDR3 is TGTGCCAGCAGTTCGGGGGGGTCCTCTGGAAACACCATATATTTT. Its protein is CASSSGGSSGNTIYF.

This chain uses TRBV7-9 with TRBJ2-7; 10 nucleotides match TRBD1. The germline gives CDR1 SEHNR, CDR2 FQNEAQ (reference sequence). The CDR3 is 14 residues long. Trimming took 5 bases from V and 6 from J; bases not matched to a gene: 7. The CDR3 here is CASSPGTGEREQYF. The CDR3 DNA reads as TGTGCCAGCAGCCCCGGGACAGGGGAGCGCGAGCAGTACTTC.

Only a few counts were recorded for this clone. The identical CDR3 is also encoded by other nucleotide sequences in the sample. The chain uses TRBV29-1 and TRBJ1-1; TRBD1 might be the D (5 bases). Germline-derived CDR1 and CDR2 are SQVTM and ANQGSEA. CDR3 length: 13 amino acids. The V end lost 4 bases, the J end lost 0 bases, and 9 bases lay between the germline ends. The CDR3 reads CSVVRGMNTEAFF. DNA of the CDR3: TGCAGCGTTGTGCGGGGGATGAACACTGAAGCTTTCTTT. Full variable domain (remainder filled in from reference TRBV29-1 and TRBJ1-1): SAVISQKPSRDICQRGTSLTIQCQVDSQVTMMFWYRQQPGQSLTLIATANQGSEATYESGFVIDKFPISRPNLTFSTLTVSNMSPEDSSIYLCSVVRGMNTEAFFGQGTRLTVV.

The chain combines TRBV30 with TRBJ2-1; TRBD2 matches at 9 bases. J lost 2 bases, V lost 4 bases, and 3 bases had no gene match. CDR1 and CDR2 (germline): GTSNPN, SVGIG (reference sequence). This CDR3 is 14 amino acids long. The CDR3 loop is CAWTRLAAYNEQFF. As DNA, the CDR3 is TGTGCCTGGACGAGACTAGCGGCCTACAATGAGCAGTTCTTC.

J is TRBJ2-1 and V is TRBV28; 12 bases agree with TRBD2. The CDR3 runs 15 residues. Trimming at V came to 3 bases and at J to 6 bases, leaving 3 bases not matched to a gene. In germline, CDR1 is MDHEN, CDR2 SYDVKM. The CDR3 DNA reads TGTGCCAGCAGTTTGTCTAGCGGGAGGGTCAATGAGCAGTTCTTC. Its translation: CASSLSSGRVNEQFF.

CDR3 in amino acids: CASSIQATNTGELFF. Written as DNA, the CDR3 is TGTGCCAGTAGTATACAGGCTACGAACACCGGGGAGCTGTTTTTT. The chain joins TRBV19 to TRBJ2-2; the D is unclear. The CDR3 is made up of 15 amino acids. Germline assignment: CDR1 LNHDA and CDR2 SQIVND (reference sequence). V dropped 2 bases and J dropped 0 bases, with 7 bases sitting between them.

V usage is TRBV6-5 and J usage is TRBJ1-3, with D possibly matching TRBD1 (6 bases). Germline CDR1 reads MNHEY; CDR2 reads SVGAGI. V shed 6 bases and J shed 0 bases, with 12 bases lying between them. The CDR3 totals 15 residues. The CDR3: CASRATGYSGNTIYF. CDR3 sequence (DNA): TGTGCCAGCAGAGCTACAGGGTACTCTGGAAACACCATATATTTT.

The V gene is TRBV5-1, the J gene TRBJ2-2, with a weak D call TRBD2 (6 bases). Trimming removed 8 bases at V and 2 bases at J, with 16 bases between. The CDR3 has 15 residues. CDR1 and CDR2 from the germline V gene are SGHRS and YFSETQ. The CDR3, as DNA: TGCGCCAGTGACACCGGGACTTCCAACACCGGGGAGCTGTTTTTT. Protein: CASDTGTSNTGELFF.

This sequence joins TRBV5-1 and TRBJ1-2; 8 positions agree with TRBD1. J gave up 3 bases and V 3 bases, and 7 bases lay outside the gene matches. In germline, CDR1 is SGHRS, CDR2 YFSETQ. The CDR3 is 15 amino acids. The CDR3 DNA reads TGCGCCAGCAGCTCCGCGACAGGGGCCCACTATGGCTACACCTTC. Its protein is CASSSATGAHYGYTF.

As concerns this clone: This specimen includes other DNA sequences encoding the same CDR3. CDR3 DNA: TGTGCCAGCTCACCAGGTGGGGGCCAAGAGACCCAGTACTTC. Amino acid sequence: CASSPGGGQETQYF. The chain carries TRBV18 and TRBJ2-5, with D possibly being TRBD1 or TRBD2 (5 bases each). The CDR3 length is 14 residues. Trimming cost V 2 bases and J 1 base, with 8 bases left between them. The germline gives CDR1 KGHSH, CDR2 LQKENI. Supplemented by reference TRBV18 and TRBJ2-5, the full variable domain reads NAGVMQNPRHLVRRRGQEARLRCSPMKGHSHVYWYRQLPEEGLKFMVYLQKENIIDESGMPKERFSAEFPKEGPSILRIQQVVRGDSAAYFCASSPGGGQETQYFGPGTRLLVL.

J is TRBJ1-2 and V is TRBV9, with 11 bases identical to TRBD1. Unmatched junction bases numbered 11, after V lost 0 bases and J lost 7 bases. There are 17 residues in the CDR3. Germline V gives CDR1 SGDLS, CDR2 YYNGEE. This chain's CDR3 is CASSVVPGTGGAVGYTF. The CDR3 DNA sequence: TGTGCCAGCAGCGTAGTGCCCGGGACAGGGGGAGCGGTTGGCTACACCTTC.

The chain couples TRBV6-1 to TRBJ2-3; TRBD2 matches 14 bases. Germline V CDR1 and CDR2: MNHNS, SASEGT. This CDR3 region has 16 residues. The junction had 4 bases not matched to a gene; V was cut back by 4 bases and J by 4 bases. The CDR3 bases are TGTGCCAGCAGTGTCGGGACTAGCGGGGGCTCAGATACGCAGTATTTT. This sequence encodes CASSVGTSGGSDTQYF.

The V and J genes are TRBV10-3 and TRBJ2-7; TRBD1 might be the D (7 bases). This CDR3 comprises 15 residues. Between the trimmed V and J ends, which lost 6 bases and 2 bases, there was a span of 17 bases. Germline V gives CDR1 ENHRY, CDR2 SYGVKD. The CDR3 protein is CAIRKVGGGAYEQYF. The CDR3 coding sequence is TGTGCCATCAGGAAGGTAGGAGGGGGCGCCTACGAGCAGTACTTC.

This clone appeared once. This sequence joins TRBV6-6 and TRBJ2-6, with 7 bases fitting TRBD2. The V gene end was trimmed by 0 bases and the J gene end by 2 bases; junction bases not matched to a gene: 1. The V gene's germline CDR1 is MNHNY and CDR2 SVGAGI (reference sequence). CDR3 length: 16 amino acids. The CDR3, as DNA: TGTGCCAGCAGTTACTCGAGCGGGGCTGGGGCCAACGTCCTGACTTTC. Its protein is CASSYSSGAGANVLTF.

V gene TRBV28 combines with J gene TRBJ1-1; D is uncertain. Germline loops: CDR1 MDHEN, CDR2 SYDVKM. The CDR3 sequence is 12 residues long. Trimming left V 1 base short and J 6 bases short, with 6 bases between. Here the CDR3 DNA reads TGTGCCAGCAGTTTATCTAGTGCTGAAGCTTTCTTT. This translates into CASSLSSAEAFF.

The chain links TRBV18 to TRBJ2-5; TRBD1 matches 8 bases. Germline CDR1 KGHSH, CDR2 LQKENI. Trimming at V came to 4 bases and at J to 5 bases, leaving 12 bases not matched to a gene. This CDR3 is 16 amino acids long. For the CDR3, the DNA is TGTGCCAGCTCACTACTTGCAGGGGGCGCGAAGGAGACCCAGTACTTC. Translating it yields CASSLLAGGAKETQYF.

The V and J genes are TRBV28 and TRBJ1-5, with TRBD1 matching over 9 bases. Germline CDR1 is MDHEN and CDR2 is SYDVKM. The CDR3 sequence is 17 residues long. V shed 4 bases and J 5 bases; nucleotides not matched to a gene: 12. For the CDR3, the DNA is TGTGCCAGCAGTTCCCGCACAGGGGGCCAACTTGATCAGCCCCAGCATTTT. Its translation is CASSSRTGGQLDQPQHF.

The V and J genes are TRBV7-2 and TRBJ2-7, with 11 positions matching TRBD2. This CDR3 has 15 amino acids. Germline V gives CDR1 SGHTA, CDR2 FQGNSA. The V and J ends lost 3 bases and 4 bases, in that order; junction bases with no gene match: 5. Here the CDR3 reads CASSFLAGGMYEQYF. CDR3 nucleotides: TGTGCCAGCAGCTTTTTAGCGGGAGGGATGTACGAGCAGTACTTC.

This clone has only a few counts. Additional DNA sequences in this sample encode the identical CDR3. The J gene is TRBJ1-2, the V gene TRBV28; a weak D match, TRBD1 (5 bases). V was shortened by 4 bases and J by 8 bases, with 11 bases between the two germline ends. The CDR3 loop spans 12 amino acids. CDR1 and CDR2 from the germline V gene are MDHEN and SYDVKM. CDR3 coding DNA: TGTGCCAGCAGTTCCCAGGGAGGAGGCTACACCTTC. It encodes CASSSQGGGYTF.